Ten or more counts support the clone carrying this T cell receptor (beta chain). Its target is not known. The germline gives CDR1 DFQATT, CDR2 SNEGSKA (reference sequence). The CDR3 extends over 13 amino acids. The V and J ends lost 5 bases and 3 bases, in that order; junction bases with no gene match: 7. This sample stems from a study of read filtering for tumor transcriptome and immune sequencing. Study results and limitations: About 81.9% of IR-seq clonotypes had one read, totaling around 3.5% of reads; RNA-seq: approximately 73% and 42%.

From 400 to 450 ng of RNA, a library with molecular barcoded alpha/delta and beta/gamma adaptors was made. TCRdb re-analysed the reads in MiXCR, keeping a single row per CDR3 protein. This table holds roughly 56,000 distinct CDR3 sequences, roughly 19% found once. The sequence was obtained from a donor at least 40 years old with multiple myeloma. Sequencing used a population of CD138-negative cells sorted from bone marrow. The rearrangement uses TRBV20-1 and TRBJ2-7, with 7 bases identical to TRBD1. The CDR3 DNA reads as TGCAGTGCTCCCGGGACAGATAGCTACGAGCAGTACTTC. It is translated as CSAPGTDSYEQYF.